This TCR beta chain derives from a study of response to subunit inactivated influenza vaccine. One entry per CDR3 protein, called by TCRdb with MiXCR from the RT-PCR reads. The sample has fewer than 650,000 distinct CDR3 sequences, 10% to 15% seen once; the top ten hold around 12%. In its sample, this clonotype was seen many times. The sequence came from a middle-aged man who received an inactivated influenza vaccine. Sequencing was performed on PBMCs from blood, taken about 40 days after vaccination.

The CDR3 is CASSLGPGTGTRRTDTQYF. The DNA for the CDR3 is TGCGCCAGCAGCTTGGGGCCTGGGACCGGGACTAGGCGCACAGATACGCAGTATTTT. This rearrangement joins TRBV5-1 to TRBJ2-3; TRBD2 matches 8 bases. The J segment lost 1 base and the V segment lost 0 bases, leaving 13 bases of the junction unmatched. CDR1 is SGHRS and CDR2 is YFSETQ in the germline V gene. The CDR3 contains 19 residues.